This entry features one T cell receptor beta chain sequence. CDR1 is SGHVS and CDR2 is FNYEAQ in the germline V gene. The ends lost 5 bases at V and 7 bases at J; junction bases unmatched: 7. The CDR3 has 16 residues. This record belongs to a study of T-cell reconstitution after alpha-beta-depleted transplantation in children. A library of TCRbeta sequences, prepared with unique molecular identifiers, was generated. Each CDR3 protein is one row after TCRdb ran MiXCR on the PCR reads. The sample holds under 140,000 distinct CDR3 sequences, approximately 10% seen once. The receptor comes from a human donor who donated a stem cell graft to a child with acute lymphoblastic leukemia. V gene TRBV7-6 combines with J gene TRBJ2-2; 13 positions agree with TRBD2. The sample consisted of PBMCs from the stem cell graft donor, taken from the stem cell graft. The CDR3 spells CASSKLAGGDVGELFF. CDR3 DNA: TGTGCCAGCAGCAAACTAGCGGGAGGGGACGTCGGGGAGCTGTTTTTT.